The 30 T cell receptor beta chains listed next were all sequenced from one sample in a study of blood T cell repertoires in COVID-19. Sequencing was performed with immunoSEQ multiplex PCR; in TCRdb, only in-frame clones are kept and a portion is missing. The sample comprises some 68,000 clones, over 75% of which are singletons, and 2.3% rests with the top ten. The sequencing sample was made of peripheral blood. The receptors here all came from a human donor in a cohort sampled during active COVID-19.

This rearrangement joins TRBV6-5 to TRBJ1-6; tentatively, D is TRBD1 (5 bases). This CDR3 comprises 13 residues. The V and J ends lost 8 bases and 5 bases respectively, with 10 bases between them. Germline CDR1 MNHEY, CDR2 SVGAGI. The CDR3 sequence is CASRRGNNSPLHF. DNA for the CDR3: TGTGCCAGCCGAAGGGGAAATAATTCACCCCTCCACTTT.

The CDR3 DNA is TGTGCCAGCATTGGACAGCCCAATGAGCAGTTCTTC. Protein product: CASIGQPNEQFF. V and J are TRBV6-5 and TRBJ2-1; D is perhaps TRBD1 (6 bases). In germline, CDR1 is MNHEY, CDR2 SVGAGI. The CDR3 loop spans 12 amino acids. The ends were cut back, 7 bases at V and 6 bases at J, with 10 bases in the middle.

This chain links TRBV28 with TRBJ1-1, with no clear D. Germline V CDR1 and CDR2: MDHEN, SYDVKM. There are 15 residues in the CDR3. The germline V and J ends were trimmed by 5 bases and 3 bases, with 16 bases remaining between them. Here the CDR3 reads CASSPPGVTHTEAFF. The CDR3 nucleotides read TGTGCCAGCAGTCCCCCGGGTGTTACCCACACTGAAGCTTTCTTT.

The chain recombines TRBV11-2 with TRBJ1-4; TRBD1 matches 7 bases. In germline, CDR1 is SGHAT, CDR2 FQNNGV. The CDR3 consists of 12 residues. V shed 3 bases and J 8 bases; nucleotides not matched to a gene: 0. CDR3 sequence (DNA): TGTGCCAGCAGCTTGGACAGGGAAAAACTGTTTTTT. Translating gives CASSLDREKLFF.

This clone was detected only once. The V and J genes are TRBV6-5 and TRBJ2-1; TRBD2 agrees at 7 bases. After removal of 8 bases from V and 2 bases from J, the junction contained 9 bases not matched to a gene. The germline V gene has CDR1 MNHEY and CDR2 SVGAGI. The CDR3 contains 15 residues. In DNA, the CDR3 is TGTGCCAGCGTAGGTTCTAGCGGAACCTACAATGAGCAGTTCTTC. This encodes CASVGSSGTYNEQFF.

V gene TRBV7-8 combines with J gene TRBJ2-7, with D possibly TRBD2 on 6 matching bases. The V end lost 0 bases, the J end lost 2 bases, and 8 bases lay between the germline ends. This CDR3 contains 14 residues. Germline CDR1 reads SGHVS; CDR2 reads FQNEAQ. This CDR3 reads CASSLAGGPYEQYF. The CDR3 nucleotides read TGTGCCAGCAGCTTAGCGGGAGGCCCCTACGAGCAGTACTTC.

This clone was counted between two and nine times. CDR3 in DNA: TGCAGCGTTGAAGCCTTGCGGGGTGGCGGGAGCACAGATACGCAGTATTTT. It encodes CSVEALRGGGSTDTQYF. The rearrangement uses TRBV29-1 and TRBJ2-3, with D tentatively TRBD2 (6 bases). This CDR3 is built from 17 residues. Trimming took 1 base from V and 0 from J, leaving 17 bases between them. CDR1 is SQVTM and CDR2 is ANQGSEA in the germline V gene.

The chain recombines TRBV10-1 with TRBJ1-1; 8 bases map to TRBD1. The CDR3 is 14 amino acids. From germline, CDR1 is WNHNN and CDR2 SYGVQD (reference sequence). Trimming removed 4 bases from V and 4 bases from J; junction bases left unmatched: 5. The CDR3 DNA reads as TGCGCCAGCAGTGTTGACAGGGGATTCACTGAAGCTTTCTTT. It encodes CASSVDRGFTEAFF.

The CDR3 DNA is TGTGCCAGCCGGTGGGGCAGCCAAGCTTTCTTT. This gives the protein CASRWGSQAFF. The chain has TRBV27 and TRBJ1-1; tentative D call: TRBD1 (5 bases). CDR1 MNHEY and CDR2 SMNVEV come from the germline V gene (reference sequence). This CDR3 has 11 residues. V was trimmed by 8 bases and J by 9 bases, leaving 13 bases between them.

J is TRBJ2-7 and V is TRBV2, with D possibly matching TRBD1 (6 bases). The CDR3 runs to 15 residues. Germline-derived CDR1 and CDR2 are SNHLY and FYNNEI. V lost 2 bases and J lost 3, with 14 bases in between. CDR3 residues: CASSELQGLIYEQYF. In nucleotides, the CDR3 is TGTGCCAGCAGTGAACTGCAGGGGTTAATCTACGAGCAGTACTTC.

The chain is built from TRBV6-1 and TRBJ1-4; the D is unclear. Germline V CDR1 and CDR2: MNHNS, SASEGT. The CDR3 is 14 amino acids. The V end lost 3 bases, the J end lost 0 bases, and 5 bases lay between the germline ends. The CDR3 sequence is CASSDGATNEKLFF. CDR3 nucleotide sequence: TGTGCCAGCAGTGACGGTGCAACTAATGAAAAACTGTTTTTT.

The V gene is TRBV27, the J gene TRBJ2-3; 7 bases line up with TRBD2. Germline loops: CDR1 MNHEY, CDR2 SMNVEV (reference sequence). The V segment lost 3 bases and the J segment 0 bases; nucleotides outside the gene matches: 6. This CDR3 is 16 amino acids long. The CDR3 bases are TGTGCCAGCAGTTTTCTCTCGACTAGCAGCACAGATACGCAGTATTTT. It encodes CASSFLSTSSTDTQYF.

This clone was counted once. The V and J genes are TRBV20-1 and TRBJ1-1, with D perhaps TRBD1 (6 bases). The V gene's germline CDR1 is DFQATT and CDR2 SNEGSKA (reference sequence). The CDR3 is 11 amino acids. The germline V and J ends were trimmed by 3 bases and 7 bases, with 9 bases remaining between them. The DNA for the CDR3 is TGCAGTGCTAGGGGACATTTTGAAGCTTTCTTT. Protein sequence: CSARGHFEAFF.

The rearrangement joins TRBV28 to TRBJ2-7, with 9 bases that match TRBD2. Per the germline V gene, CDR1 is MDHEN and CDR2 is SYDVKM. The J segment lost 0 bases and the V segment lost 10 bases, leaving 7 bases of the junction unmatched. This CDR3 is built from 14 residues. As DNA, the CDR3 is TGTGCCACAGTCTCTAGCGGGATCTCCTACGAGCAGTACTTC. Encoded protein: CATVSSGISYEQYF.

J is TRBJ2-1 and V is TRBV29-1; 7 bases line up with TRBD2. The V gene end was trimmed by 6 bases and the J gene end by 1 base; junction bases not matched to a gene: 12. Germline V gene lookup returns CDR1 SQVTM and CDR2 ANQGSEA. The CDR3 is 16 amino acids. The CDR3 region has the DNA TGCAGCGTAGTCTCCGGGACTACCTTATCCTACAATGAGCAGTTCTTC. This sequence encodes CSVVSGTTLSYNEQFF.

The chain joins TRBV18 to TRBJ1-3; maybe TRBD1 (5 bases). Germline values: CDR1 KGHSH, CDR2 LQKENI. Trimming pared 6 bases from V and 8 bases from J, leaving 20 bases between. The CDR3 totals 15 residues. CDR3 coding DNA: TGTGCCAGCTCCCGCCCGAGCCATAAAGGGGACACCATATATTTT. Its translation: CASSRPSHKGDTIYF.

The V and J genes are TRBV28 and TRBJ1-1; 10 nucleotides agree with TRBD1. V lost 4 bases to trimming and J lost 7 bases; unmatched junction nucleotides: 6. CDR3 length equals 14 residues. The germline gives CDR1 MDHEN, CDR2 SYDVKM. In DNA, the CDR3 is TGTGCCAGCAGTTCGACAGGGGGCGTCGGTGAAGCTTTCTTT. This sequence encodes CASSSTGGVGEAFF.

V gene TRBV24-1 combines with J gene TRBJ2-3, with 9 bases identical to TRBD1. This CDR3 is built from 16 residues. The trim removed 4 bases at V and 5 bases at J, leaving 9 bases unmatched. The germline V gene encodes CDR1 KGHDR and CDR2 SFDVKD. CDR3 sequence reads: CATSDPGTGTIDTQYF. The CDR3 DNA reads TGTGCCACCAGTGACCCCGGGACAGGGACGATAGATACGCAGTATTTT.

The chain uses TRBV7-2 and TRBJ2-2; 12 nucleotides line up with TRBD2. V trimming: 1 base; J trimming: 6 bases; junction bases outside the gene matches: 3. Per the germline V gene, CDR1 is SGHTA and CDR2 is FQGNSA. The CDR3 is made up of 16 amino acids. The CDR3 DNA sequence: TGTGCCAGCAGCTTAGGACTAGCGGGAGTTTCCGGGGAGCTGTTTTTT. As protein: CASSLGLAGVSGELFF.

The chain combines TRBV2 with TRBJ1-5, with 8 bases identical to TRBD1. Germline CDR1 reads SNHLY; CDR2 reads FYNNEI. With V trimmed by 5 bases and J by 6 bases, 12 bases remained unmatched. The CDR3 sequence is 16 residues long. Written as DNA, the CDR3 is TGTGCCAGCAGTCAACCCGGGACAGGTACCGGTCAGCCCCAGCATTTT. This gives the protein CASSQPGTGTGQPQHF.

The chain links TRBV3-1 (or the pseudogene TRBV3-2) to TRBJ2-1, with TRBD2 matching over 7 bases. V shed 3 bases and J 7 bases; nucleotides not matched to a gene: 12. Germline-derived CDR1 and CDR2 are LGHDT and YNNKEL (reference sequence). There are 16 residues in the CDR3. The CDR3 nucleotides are TGTGCCAGCAGCCACGCCGTGGGAGGGGTCGGGAATGAGCAGTTCTTC. It is translated as CASSHAVGGVGNEQFF.

V gene TRBV3-1 (or the pseudogene TRBV3-2) combines with J gene TRBJ1-3; 7 bases align to TRBD1. Trimming removed 1 base from V and 0 bases from J; junction bases left unmatched: 12. Germline V gives CDR1 LGHDT, CDR2 YNNKEL (reference sequence). The CDR3 has 19 amino acids. DNA for the CDR3: TGTGCCAGCAGCCAAGGAGGCAGATGGGACAGATCCTCTGGAAACACCATATATTTT. It is translated as CASSQGGRWDRSSGNTIYF.

This clone has only a few counts. The J gene is TRBJ1-2, the V gene TRBV5-1, with D perhaps TRBD1 (5 bases). The germline V and J ends were trimmed by 0 bases and 4 bases, with 13 bases remaining between them. CDR1 SGHRS and CDR2 YFSETQ come from the germline V gene. The CDR3 is made up of 15 amino acids. CDR3 region: CASSLESAGLYGYTF. CDR3 DNA: TGCGCCAGCAGCTTGGAATCAGCGGGGCTCTATGGCTACACCTTC.

The rearrangement links TRBV11-3 to TRBJ2-5; the D gene is possibly TRBD1 (5 bases). The germline V and J ends were trimmed by 5 bases and 4 bases, with 14 bases remaining between them. Germline loops: CDR1 SGHNT, CDR2 YENEEA. The CDR3 totals 14 residues. In nucleotides, the CDR3 is TGTGCCAGCAGCCTAGGGGCAGGGTCAGAGACCCAGTACTTC. It yields the protein CASSLGAGSETQYF.

V gene TRBV24-1 combines with J gene TRBJ1-1; 8 nucleotides agree with TRBD1. CDR1 is KGHDR, CDR2 SFDVKD, per germline. This CDR3 has 16 residues. The V gene end was trimmed by 0 bases and the J gene end by 5 bases; junction bases not matched to a gene: 7. CDR3: CATSDLLGQGGTEAFF. The CDR3 coding sequence is TGTGCCACCAGTGATTTGCTTGGACAGGGTGGAACTGAAGCTTTCTTT.

The J gene is TRBJ2-7, the V gene TRBV6-1; TRBD1 matches 7 bases. The V segment lost 0 bases and the J segment 3 bases; nucleotides outside the gene matches: 8. Germline CDR1 MNHNS, CDR2 SASEGT. CDR3 length: 16 amino acids. DNA for the CDR3: TGTGCCAGCAGTGAAGCAGAGGTGAGACAGGGCTACGAGCAGTACTTC. The encoded protein is CASSEAEVRQGYEQYF.

J is TRBJ2-7 and V is TRBV6-1, with unresolved D. V was shortened by 0 bases and J by 7 bases, with 13 bases between the two germline ends. CDR3 length: 14 residues. Looked up from germline, CDR1 is MNHNS and CDR2 is SASEGT. The CDR3 DNA sequence: TGTGCCAGCAGTGAAGCCCCGGGTTTGAGGGAGCAGTACTTC. It codes for CASSEAPGLREQYF.

The V and J genes are TRBV9 and TRBJ2-1, with TRBD2 as a possible D gene (5 bases). Germline V CDR1 and CDR2: SGDLS, YYNGEE. The length of the CDR3 is 13 residues. Trimming removed 5 bases at V and 0 bases at J, with 6 bases between. Here the CDR3 DNA reads TGTGCCAGCAGGGGGAGCTCCTACAATGAGCAGTTCTTC. This codes for CASRGSSYNEQFF.

The chain recombines TRBV27 with TRBJ1-2; the D gene is possibly TRBD1 (6 bases). The length of the CDR3 is 15 residues. The V gene lost 5 bases and the J gene lost 3 bases, with 16 bases spanning the gap. Germline values: CDR1 MNHEY, CDR2 SMNVEV (reference sequence). The CDR3 loop reads CASSTNRQVDYGYTF. The CDR3 coding sequence is TGTGCCAGCAGTACTAACCGACAGGTCGACTATGGCTACACCTTC.

The genes are TRBV10-1 and TRBJ2-5; TRBD2 agrees at 11 bases. V gave up 0 bases and J gave up 4 bases; unmatched junction bases: 1. This CDR3 comprises 15 residues. Germline V lookup: CDR1 WNHNN, CDR2 SYGVQD (reference sequence). CDR3 sequence: CASSESLAGGETQYF. In DNA, the CDR3 is TGCGCCAGCAGTGAGTCGCTAGCGGGGGGAGAGACCCAGTACTTC.